The clone carrying this T cell receptor beta chain was detected many times. The V gene lost 3 bases and the J gene lost 0 bases, with 8 bases spanning the gap. The CDR3 is 14 residues long. The sample comes from a study of regulatory T cells in long-lasting Graves disease. To make TCR beta libraries, researchers used iRepertoire HTBI primers and Arm-PCR of CDR3 regions. Via MiXCR, TCRdb re-called the multiplex PCR reads, giving one row per CDR3 protein. The sample gives about 380,000 distinct CDR3 sequences, 15% to 17% of which show up once; about 20% is in the top ten. The sample's time point: newly diagnosed GD, antithyroid drugs for less than 3 months. PBMC RNA served as the TCR library source.

The V gene is TRBV12-3 or TRBV12-4, the J gene TRBJ1-1; no definite D call. The material sequenced was peripheral blood mononuclear cells (PBMCs), taken at new diagnosis, from a patient treated with antithyroid drugs. This TCR was recovered from a female donor with Graves disease. CDR3 bases: TGTGCCAGCAGTTTTAGAACAGTGAACACTGAAGCTTTCTTT. Its protein is CASSFRTVNTEAFF.